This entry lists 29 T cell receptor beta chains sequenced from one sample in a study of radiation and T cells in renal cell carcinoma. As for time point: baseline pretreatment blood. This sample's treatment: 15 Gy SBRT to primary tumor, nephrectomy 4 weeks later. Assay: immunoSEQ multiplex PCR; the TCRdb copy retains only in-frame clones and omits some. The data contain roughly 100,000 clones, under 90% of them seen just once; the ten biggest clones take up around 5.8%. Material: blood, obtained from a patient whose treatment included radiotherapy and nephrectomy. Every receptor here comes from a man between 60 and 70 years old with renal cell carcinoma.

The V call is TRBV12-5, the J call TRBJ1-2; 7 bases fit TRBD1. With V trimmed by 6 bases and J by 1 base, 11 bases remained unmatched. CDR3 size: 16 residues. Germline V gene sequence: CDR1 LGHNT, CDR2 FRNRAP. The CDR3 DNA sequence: TGTGCTAGTGGCCCCCCGACAGGGTTTTTTAACTATGGCTACACCTTC. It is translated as CASGPPTGFFNYGYTF.

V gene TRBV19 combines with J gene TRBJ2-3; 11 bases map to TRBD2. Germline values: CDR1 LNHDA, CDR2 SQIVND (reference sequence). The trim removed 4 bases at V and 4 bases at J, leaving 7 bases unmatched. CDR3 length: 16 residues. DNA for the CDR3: TGTGCCAGTAGTAATTGGACTAGCGGGCGCTCAGATACGCAGTATTTT. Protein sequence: CASSNWTSGRSDTQYF.

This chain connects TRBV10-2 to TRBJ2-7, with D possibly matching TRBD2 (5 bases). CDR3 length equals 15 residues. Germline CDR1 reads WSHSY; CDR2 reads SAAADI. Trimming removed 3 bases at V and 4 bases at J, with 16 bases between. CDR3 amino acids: CASSDYTSLHYEQYF. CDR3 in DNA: TGCGCCAGCAGTGACTACACTAGTCTCCATTACGAGCAGTACTTC.

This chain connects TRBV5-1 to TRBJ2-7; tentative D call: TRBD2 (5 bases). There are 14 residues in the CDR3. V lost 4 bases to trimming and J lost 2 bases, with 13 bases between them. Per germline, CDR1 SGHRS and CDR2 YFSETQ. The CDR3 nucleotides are TGCGCCAGCAGCCCCGATGGACTTGCCTACGAGCAGTACTTC. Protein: CASSPDGLAYEQYF. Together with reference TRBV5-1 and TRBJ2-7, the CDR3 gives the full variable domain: KAGVTQTPRYLIKTRGQQVTLSCSPISGHRSVSWYQQTPGQGLQFLFEYFSETQRNKGNFPGRFSGRQFSNSRSEMNVSTLELGDSALYLCASSPDGLAYEQYFGPGTRLTVT.

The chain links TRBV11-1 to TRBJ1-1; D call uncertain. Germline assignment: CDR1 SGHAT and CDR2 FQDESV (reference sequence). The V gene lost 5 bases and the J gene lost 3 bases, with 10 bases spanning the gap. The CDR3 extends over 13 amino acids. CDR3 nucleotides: TGTGCCAGCAGCCCATACCGGGACACTGAAGCTTTCTTT. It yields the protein CASSPYRDTEAFF.

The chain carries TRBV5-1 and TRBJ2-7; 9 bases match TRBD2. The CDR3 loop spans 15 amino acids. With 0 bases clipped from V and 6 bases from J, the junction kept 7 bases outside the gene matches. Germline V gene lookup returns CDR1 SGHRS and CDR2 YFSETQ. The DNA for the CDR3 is TGCGCCAGCAGCTTGGTGGGACTAGCCTCACGCGAGCAGTACTTC. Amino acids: CASSLVGLASREQYF.

CDR3 residues: CATSREVAGGPLYEQYF. In DNA form, the CDR3 reads TGTGCCACCAGCAGAGAGGTGGCGGGAGGGCCGCTCTACGAGCAGTACTTC. The chain uses TRBV15 and TRBJ2-7; 9 positions agree with TRBD2. The germline CDR1 and CDR2 sequences are LNHNV and YYDKDF (reference sequence). The junction had 9 bases not matched to a gene; V was cut back by 0 bases and J by 3 bases. The CDR3 runs 17 residues.

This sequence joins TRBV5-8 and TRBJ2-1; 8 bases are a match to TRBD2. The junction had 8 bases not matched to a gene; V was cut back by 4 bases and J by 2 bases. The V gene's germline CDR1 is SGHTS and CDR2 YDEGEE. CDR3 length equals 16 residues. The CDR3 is CASSPAIAGPYNEQFF. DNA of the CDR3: TGTGCCAGCAGCCCAGCAATAGCGGGACCCTACAATGAGCAGTTCTTC.

The CDR3 DNA reads as TGTGCCAGCGGGACAGCCCCGAGCGGAGAGACCCAGTACTTC. This codes for CASGTAPSGETQYF. The chain carries TRBV11-2 and TRBJ2-5, with 7 bases matching TRBD1. Germline V lookup: CDR1 SGHAT, CDR2 FQNNGV. J lost 4 bases, V lost 8 bases, and 10 bases had no gene match. The CDR3 covers 14 residues.

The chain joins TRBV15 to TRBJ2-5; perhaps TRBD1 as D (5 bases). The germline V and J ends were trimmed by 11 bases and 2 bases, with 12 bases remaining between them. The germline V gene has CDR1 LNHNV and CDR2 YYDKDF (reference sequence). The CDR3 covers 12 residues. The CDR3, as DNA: TGTGCCGGGGTAGGGGTTCAAGAGACCCAGTACTTC. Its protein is CAGVGVQETQYF.

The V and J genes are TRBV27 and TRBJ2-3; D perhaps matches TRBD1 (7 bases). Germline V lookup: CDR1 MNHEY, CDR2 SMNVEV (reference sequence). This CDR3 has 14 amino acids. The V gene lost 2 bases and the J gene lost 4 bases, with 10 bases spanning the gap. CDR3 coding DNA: TGTGCCAGCAGTTTAATCAGGGGGGCAGATACGCAGTATTTT. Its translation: CASSLIRGADTQYF.

CDR3 sequence (DNA): TGTGCCAGCAGCGTAGTTTTGGGCGGCCACTATGGCTACACCTTC. Translated, it gives CASSVVLGGHYGYTF. The J gene is TRBJ1-2, the V gene TRBV9; D is ambiguous. Trimming left V 0 bases short and J 3 bases short, with 12 bases between. The CDR3 has 15 residues. CDR1 is SGDLS and CDR2 is YYNGEE in the germline V gene.

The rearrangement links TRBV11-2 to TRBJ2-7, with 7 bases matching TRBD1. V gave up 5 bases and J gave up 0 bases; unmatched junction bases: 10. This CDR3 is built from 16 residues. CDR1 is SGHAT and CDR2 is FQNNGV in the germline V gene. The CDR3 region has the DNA TGTGCCAGCAGCAAGATCAGGGGGAGAAGCTCCTACGAGCAGTACTTC. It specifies CASSKIRGRSSYEQYF.

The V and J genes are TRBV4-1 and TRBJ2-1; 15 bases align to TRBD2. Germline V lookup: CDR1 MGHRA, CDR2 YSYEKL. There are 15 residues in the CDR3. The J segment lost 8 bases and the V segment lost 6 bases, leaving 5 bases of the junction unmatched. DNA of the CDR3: TGCGCCAGCAGTCCCGGGACTAGCGGGGGGTATGAGCAGTTCTTC. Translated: CASSPGTSGGYEQFF.

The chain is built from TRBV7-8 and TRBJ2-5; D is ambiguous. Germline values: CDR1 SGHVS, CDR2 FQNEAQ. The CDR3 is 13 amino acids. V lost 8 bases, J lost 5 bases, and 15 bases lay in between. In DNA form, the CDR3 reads TGTGCCAGCGGTCCTTTGATAGGGGAGACCCAGTACTTC. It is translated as CASGPLIGETQYF.

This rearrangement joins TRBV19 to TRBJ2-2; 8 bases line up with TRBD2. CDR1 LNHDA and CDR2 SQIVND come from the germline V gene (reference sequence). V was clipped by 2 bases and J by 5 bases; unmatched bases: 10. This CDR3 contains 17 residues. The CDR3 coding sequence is TGTGCCAGTAGTATATCAACGGGAGGGCCGGGGACCGGGGAGCTGTTTTTT. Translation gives CASSISTGGPGTGELFF. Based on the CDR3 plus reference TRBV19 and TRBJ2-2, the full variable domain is DGGITQSPKYLFRKEGQNVTLSCEQNLNHDAMYWYRQDPGQGLRLIYYSQIVNDFQKGDIAEGYSVSREKKESFPLTVTSAQKNPTAFYLCASSISTGGPGTGELFFGEGSRLTVL.

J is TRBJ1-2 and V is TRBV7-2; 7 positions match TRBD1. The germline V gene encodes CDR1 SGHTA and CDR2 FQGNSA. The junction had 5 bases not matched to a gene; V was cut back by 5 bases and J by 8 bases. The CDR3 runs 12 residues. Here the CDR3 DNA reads TGTGCCAGCAGCCCCGACAGGGAGGGCTACACCTTC. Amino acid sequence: CASSPDREGYTF.

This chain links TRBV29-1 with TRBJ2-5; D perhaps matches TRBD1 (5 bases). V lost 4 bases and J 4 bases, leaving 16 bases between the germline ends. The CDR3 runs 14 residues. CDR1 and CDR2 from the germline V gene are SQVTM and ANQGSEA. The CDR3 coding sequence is TGCAGCGTTGCGGACCTAGGGGCCGGAGAGACCCAGTACTTC. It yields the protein CSVADLGAGETQYF.

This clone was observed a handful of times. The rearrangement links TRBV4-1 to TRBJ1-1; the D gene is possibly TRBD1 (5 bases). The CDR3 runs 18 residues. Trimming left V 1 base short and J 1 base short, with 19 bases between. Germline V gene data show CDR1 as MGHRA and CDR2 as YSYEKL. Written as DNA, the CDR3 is TGCGCCAGCAGCCAAGGTTCGCAGGGACGAAGGCAGAACACTGAAGCTTTCTTT. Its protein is CASSQGSQGRRQNTEAFF.

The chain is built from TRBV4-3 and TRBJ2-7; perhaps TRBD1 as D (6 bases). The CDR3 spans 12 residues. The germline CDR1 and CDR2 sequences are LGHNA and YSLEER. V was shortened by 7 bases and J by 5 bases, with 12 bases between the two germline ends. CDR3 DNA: TGCGCCAGCACCCCAGGGGTCGACGAGCAGTACTTC. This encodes CASTPGVDEQYF.

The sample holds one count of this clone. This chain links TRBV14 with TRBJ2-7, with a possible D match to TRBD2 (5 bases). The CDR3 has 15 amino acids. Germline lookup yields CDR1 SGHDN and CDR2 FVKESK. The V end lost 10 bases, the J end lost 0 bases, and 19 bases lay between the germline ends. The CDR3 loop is CANSRVGDLSYEQYF. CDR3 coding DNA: TGTGCCAACTCAAGGGTGGGAGACCTCTCCTACGAGCAGTACTTC.

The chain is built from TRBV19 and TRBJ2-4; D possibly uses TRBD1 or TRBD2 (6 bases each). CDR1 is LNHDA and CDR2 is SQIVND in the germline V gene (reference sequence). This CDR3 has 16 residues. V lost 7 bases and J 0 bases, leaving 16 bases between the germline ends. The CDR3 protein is CASTSPGAEAKNIQYF. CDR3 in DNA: TGTGCCAGTACCTCGCCGGGGGCAGAAGCCAAAAACATTCAGTACTTC.

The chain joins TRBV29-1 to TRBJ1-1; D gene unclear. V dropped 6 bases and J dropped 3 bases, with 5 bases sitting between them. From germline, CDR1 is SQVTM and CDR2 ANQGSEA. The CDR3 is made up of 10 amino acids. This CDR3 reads CSVYHTEAFF. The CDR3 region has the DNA TGCAGCGTCTATCACACTGAAGCTTTCTTT.

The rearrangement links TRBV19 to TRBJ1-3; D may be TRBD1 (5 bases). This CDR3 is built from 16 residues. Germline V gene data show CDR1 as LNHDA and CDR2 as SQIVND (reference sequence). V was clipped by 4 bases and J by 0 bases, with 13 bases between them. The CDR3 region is CASSTNRRSSGNTIYF. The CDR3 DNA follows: TGTGCCAGTAGTACGAACAGGCGTAGCTCTGGAAACACCATATATTTT.

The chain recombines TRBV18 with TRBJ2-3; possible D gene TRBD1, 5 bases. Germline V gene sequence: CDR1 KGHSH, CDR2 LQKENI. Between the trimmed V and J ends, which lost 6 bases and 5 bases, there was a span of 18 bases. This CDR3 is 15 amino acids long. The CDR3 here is CASSPGNGAQDTQYF. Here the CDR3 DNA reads TGTGCCAGCTCCCCAGGGAATGGGGCACAAGATACGCAGTATTTT.

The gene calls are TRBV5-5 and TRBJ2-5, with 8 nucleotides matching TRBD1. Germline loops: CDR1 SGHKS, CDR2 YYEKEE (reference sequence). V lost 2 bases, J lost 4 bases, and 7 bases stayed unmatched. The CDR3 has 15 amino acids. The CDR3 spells CASSLTGTGIETQYF. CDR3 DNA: TGTGCCAGCAGCTTAACCGGGACAGGAATAGAGACCCAGTACTTC.

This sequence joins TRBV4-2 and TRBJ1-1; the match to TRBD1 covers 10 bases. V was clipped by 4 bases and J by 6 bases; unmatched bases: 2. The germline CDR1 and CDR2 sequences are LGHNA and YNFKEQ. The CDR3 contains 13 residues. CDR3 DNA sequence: TGTGCCAGCAGCCGGGACAGGGGAGCTGAAGCTTTCTTT. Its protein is CASSRDRGAEAFF.

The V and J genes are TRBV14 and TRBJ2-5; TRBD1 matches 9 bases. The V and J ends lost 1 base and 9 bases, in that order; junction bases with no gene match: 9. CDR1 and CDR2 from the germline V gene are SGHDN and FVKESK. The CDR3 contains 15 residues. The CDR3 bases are TGTGCCAGCAGCCAAGGTCACAGGGGGCGCGAGGCCCAGTACTTC. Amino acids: CASSQGHRGREAQYF. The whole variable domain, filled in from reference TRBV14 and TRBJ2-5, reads EAGVTQFPSHSVIEKGQTVTLRCDPISGHDNLYWYRRVMGKEIKFLLHFVKESKQDESGMPNNRFLAERTGGTYSTLKVQPAELEDSGVYFCASSQGHRGREAQYFGPGTRLLVL.

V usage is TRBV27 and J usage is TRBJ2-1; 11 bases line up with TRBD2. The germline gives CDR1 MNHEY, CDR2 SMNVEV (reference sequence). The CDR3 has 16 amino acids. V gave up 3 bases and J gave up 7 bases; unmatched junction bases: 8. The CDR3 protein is CASSLSSGRAVNEQFF. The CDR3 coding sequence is TGTGCCAGCAGTTTGAGTAGCGGGAGGGCCGTGAATGAGCAGTTCTTC.